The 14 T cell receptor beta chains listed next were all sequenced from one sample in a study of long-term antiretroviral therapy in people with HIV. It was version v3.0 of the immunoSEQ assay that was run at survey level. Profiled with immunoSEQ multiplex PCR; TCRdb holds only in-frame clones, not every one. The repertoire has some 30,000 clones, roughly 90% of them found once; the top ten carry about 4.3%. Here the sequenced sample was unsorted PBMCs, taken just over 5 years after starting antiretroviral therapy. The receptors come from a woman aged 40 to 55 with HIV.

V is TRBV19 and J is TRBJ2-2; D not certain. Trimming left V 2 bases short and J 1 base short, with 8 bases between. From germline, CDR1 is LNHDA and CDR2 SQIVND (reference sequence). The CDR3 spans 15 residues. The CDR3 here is CASSISWVNTGELFF. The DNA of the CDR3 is TGTGCCAGTAGTATATCTTGGGTGAACACCGGGGAGCTGTTTTTT.

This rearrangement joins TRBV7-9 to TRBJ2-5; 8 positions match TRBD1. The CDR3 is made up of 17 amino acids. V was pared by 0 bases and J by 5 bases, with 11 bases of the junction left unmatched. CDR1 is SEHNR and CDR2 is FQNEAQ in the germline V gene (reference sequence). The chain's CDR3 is CASSLALYQGAGETQYF. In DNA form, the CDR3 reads TGTGCCAGCAGCTTAGCGCTATACCAGGGGGCAGGGGAGACCCAGTACTTC.

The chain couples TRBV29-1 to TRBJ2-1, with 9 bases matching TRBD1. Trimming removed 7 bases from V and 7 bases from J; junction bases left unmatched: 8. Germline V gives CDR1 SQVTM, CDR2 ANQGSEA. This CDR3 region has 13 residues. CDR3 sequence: CSGSGTGNNEQFF. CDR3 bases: TGCAGCGGCTCCGGGACAGGGAATAATGAGCAGTTCTTC.

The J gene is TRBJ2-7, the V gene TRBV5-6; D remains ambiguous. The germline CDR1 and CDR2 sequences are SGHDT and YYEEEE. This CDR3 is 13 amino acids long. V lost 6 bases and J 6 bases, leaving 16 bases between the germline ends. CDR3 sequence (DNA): TGTGCCAGCAACCAGGCTCCGGGCCCCGAGCAGTACTTC. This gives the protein CASNQAPGPEQYF.

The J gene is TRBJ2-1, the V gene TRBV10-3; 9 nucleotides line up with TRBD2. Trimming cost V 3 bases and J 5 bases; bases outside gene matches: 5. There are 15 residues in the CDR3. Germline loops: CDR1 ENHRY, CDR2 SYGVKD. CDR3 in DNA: TGTGCCATCAGTGAAGGGCGGGGGGGAAACAATGAGCAGTTCTTC. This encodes CAISEGRGGNNEQFF.

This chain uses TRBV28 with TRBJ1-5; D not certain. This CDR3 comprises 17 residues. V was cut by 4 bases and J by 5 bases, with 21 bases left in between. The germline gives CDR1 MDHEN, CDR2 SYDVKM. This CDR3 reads CASSYVKDRWRDQPQHF. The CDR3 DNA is TGTGCCAGCAGTTATGTTAAGGACCGATGGCGGGATCAGCCCCAGCATTTT.

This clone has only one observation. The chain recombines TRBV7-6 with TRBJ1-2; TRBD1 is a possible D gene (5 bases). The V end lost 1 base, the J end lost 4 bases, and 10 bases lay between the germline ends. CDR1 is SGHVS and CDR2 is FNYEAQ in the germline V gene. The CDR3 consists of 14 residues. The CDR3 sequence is CASSLGDRSYGYTF. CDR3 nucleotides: TGTGCCAGCAGCTTAGGTGACAGATCCTATGGCTACACCTTC.

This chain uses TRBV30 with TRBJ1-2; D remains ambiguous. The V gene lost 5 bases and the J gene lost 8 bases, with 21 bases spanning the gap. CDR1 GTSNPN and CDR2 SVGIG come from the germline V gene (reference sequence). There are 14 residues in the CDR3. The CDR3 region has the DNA TGTGCCTGGCAGCAGGAGGCGCTGGGTAGAGGCTACACCTTC. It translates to CAWQQEALGRGYTF.

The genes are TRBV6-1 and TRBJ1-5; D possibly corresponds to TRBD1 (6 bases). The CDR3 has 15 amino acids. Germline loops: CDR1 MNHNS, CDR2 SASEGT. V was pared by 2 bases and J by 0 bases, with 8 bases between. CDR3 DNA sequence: TGTGCCAGCAGTGAATGGGGACATAGCAATCAGCCCCAGCATTTT. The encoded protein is CASSEWGHSNQPQHF.

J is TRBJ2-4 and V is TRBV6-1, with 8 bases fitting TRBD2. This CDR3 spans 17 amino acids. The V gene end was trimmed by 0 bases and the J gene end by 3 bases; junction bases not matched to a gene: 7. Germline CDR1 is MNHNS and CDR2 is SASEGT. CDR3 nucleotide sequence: TGTGCCAGCAGTGAAGCCAGCGGGAGCGGCGGCAAAAACATTCAGTACTTC. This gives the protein CASSEASGSGGKNIQYF.

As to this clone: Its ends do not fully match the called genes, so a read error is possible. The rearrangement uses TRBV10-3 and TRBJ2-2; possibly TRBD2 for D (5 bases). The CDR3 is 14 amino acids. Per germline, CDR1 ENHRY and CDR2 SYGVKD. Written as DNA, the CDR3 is TGTGCCATGAGTGAGGGCTCCTTTCCCGGGGAGCTGTTTTTT. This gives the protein CAMSEGSFPGELFF.

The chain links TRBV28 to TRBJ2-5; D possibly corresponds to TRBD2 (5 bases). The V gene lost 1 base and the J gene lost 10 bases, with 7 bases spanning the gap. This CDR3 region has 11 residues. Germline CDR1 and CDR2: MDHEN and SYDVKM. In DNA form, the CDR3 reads TGTGCCAGCAGTTTATTGGGAGTCCAGTACTTC. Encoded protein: CASSLLGVQYF.

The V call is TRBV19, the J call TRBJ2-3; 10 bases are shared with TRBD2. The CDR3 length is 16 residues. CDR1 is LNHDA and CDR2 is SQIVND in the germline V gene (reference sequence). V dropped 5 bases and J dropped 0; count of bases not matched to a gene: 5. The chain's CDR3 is CASSERTSGSTDTQYF. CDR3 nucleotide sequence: TGTGCCAGTAGTGAGAGGACTAGCGGTAGCACAGATACGCAGTATTTT.

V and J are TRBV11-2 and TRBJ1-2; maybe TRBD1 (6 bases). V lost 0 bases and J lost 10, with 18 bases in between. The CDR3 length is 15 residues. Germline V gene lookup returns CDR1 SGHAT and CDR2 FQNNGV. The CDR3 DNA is TGTGCCAGCAGCTTAGAGCCCCACAGGGCGCCCCACTACACCTTC. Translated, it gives CASSLEPHRAPHYTF.